This T cell receptor beta chain was found in a study of cytomegalovirus exposure and HLA in healthy donors (dated by TCRdb to about 2017). Background for the entire study: An earlier analysis of several hundred of the donors reported about 300 Gb of sequence data and 117 million unique TCR beta sequences obtained from around 180 million T cells. An early release covering more than 500 HLA-typed donors comprised about 320 gigabases of sequencing data and roughly 85 million unique TCR sequences. The number of typed donors differed by locus: roughly 629-630 for A, B, C, DRB1 and DQB1; roughly 510 for DQA1; approximately 600 for DPA1; and around 470 for DPB1. Four to six DR-DQ haplotypes were handled as single units for association and clustering, since linkage in the cohort was strong. An earlier analysis of fewer than 700 of the donors applied high-throughput TCR beta sequencing to assess whether each TCR beta V gene segment acted as functional or pseudogenic. Among roughly 370 genotyped donors of the cohort, an average of approximately 240,000 unique TCR beta nucleotide sequences were sequenced per donor, around a sixth of them non-productive. Class I and class II HLA loci were covered by the typing at four-digit resolution. Every repertoire in the discovery cohort had been generated on one and the same sequencing platform. The aim of the study was to test whether cataloging public T cell receptors could identify signatures of past pathogen exposure. Donor age, sex, ethnicity and CMV serostatus were compiled alongside the repertoire data. Of the 300 to 500 genotyped donors, 81% were placed in the genetic ancestry cluster associated with self-reported Caucasian donors. In the later analysis, no new phenotypic data were used to find candidate immune exposures; instead, reliance was placed on TCR beta sequences and their occurrence across donors. The T cell repertoires of under 750 subjects were profiled by immunosequencing and related to cytomegalovirus serostatus. Besides the first cohort of approximately 710 subjects, a separate validation cohort made up of some 110 different subjects was used. A later analysis re-analyzed previously published TCR beta repertoires from 550 to 700 donors and added high-resolution HLA genotyping to study TCR occurrence patterns. High-throughput TCR immunosequencing, statistical association of individual TCRs with disease status, and machine learning were combined to predict cytomegalovirus infection status. A later genetic analysis took genome-wide SNP genotypes for about 65% of the roughly 670 donors and used that subset as a discovery cohort. The study at large found these results: The classifier was reported to diagnose cytomegalovirus status with high specificity and sensitivity in both the original and validation cohorts. A cluster of highly shared sequence variants was judged likely to represent a technical artifact of the sequencing pipeline. Some IMGT-functional V segments, including TRBV6-2 and TRBV6-3, could not be distinguished by the 87-base-pair reads and were therefore excluded. A later genetic analysis associated a missense DCLRE1C variant with V-gene and J-gene trimming of TCR beta chains, and an independent cohort replicated the association. A further reported finding was that TCR beta sequences accurately predicted the HLA-A and HLA-B alleles for most subjects in the first cohort. An earlier analysis of 587 of the donors showed that most TCR beta V segments appeared in productive rearrangements either about 87% or about 30% of the time, which broadly matched IMGT annotations. Most CMV-associated TCR beta chains appeared to be HLA-restricted in a later analysis, and the HLA associations seemed to be driven largely by CMV exposure. A few of the identified cytomegalovirus-associated TCR beta chains were confirmed in vitro to be specific for cytomegalovirus antigens. In a later analysis, about 16,000 TCR beta sequences were associated with specific HLA alleles at a false discovery rate of 0.05. Because counts were too low, 15 to 20 rarely observed V segments, including chromosome 9 orphons, were excluded from the earlier analysis of under 650 of the donors. Sequencing depth was assumed to be roughly uniform across donors in the presence/absence analyses, though that assumption may not hold. The authors suggested that the approach could potentially be generalized to other disease states and immunological phenotypes. A later analysis found that HLA-associated TCR beta chains were more clonally expanded and had lower generation probabilities than equally common non-associated chains. The only immune exposure information available for the cohort was CMV serostatus. Correlated functional status among segregating V segments might reflect linkage disequilibrium, but an unknown experimental factor could not be ruled out. Compared with the approximately 670-donor mean, donors in an Asian-associated ancestry cluster had fewer N-insertions in productive TCRs, according to a later genetic analysis. This cohort had only TCR beta chains sequenced, and the lack of alpha or paired-chain data limited which features could be detected. In a later analysis, TCR association rates were found to vary across HLA loci, with the most associated TCRs seen for DRB1 alleles and the fewest for HLA-C alleles. According to a later analysis, parvovirus B19, influenza, CMV and Epstein-Barr virus appeared linked to several top co-occurrence clusters. Because HLA typing was unavailable for some donors at each locus, only the typed subset was used in association tests. When HLA alleles, especially DR and DQ, strongly co-occurred, attributing TCR associations to individual alleles was difficult. Most TCR sequences were seen in very few donors, while some public TCRs were found in many individuals. A total of roughly 160 TCR beta chains were listed by the study as associated with cytomegalovirus.

Libraries were prepared through the immunoSEQ multiplex PCR assay. A mixture of 60 forward primers for TCR Vbeta segments and 13 reverse primers for TCR Jbeta segments was used in the multiplex PCR. The CDR3 region of rearranged TCR beta genes was amplified from genomic DNA by a multiplex PCR assay. On the Illumina HiSeq System, the amplified TCR beta libraries were sequenced as 87-base-pair reads. Processing in the source paper ran as follows. In a later analysis, 80 million or so unique TCR beta chains were counted across the roughly 670 repertoires, and approximately 11 million of these chains were shared by at least two donors. Raw reads were error-corrected and collapsed into unique sequences by a nearest-neighbor algorithm in which closely related sequences were merged to remove PCR and sequencing errors. Alignment of CDR3 sequences to IMGT reference sequences was used to assign V, D and J gene segments. Each retained sequence needed at least a six-nucleotide match to both a V gene segment and a J gene segment. Rearrangements were classified as productive when the CDR3 lacked stop codons and remained in frame with V and J, and all other rearrangements were classified as non-productive. Following IMGT convention, CDR3 was defined as the stretch from the second conserved V-encoded cysteine up to the conserved J-encoded phenylalanine. Sequences without an unambiguous match to a single V gene segment were excluded from the earlier analysis of a few hundred of the donors. An earlier analysis of under 750 of the donors called V segments functional above 56.7% productive rearrangements and segregating when the between-donor standard deviation exceeded 5%. To diagnose cytomegalovirus status from the catalog of TCR beta chain sequences, a statistical classification framework was built. In a later analysis, V and J genes were assigned by comparing TCR nucleotide sequences against IMGT/GENE-DB human TR gene sequences. The TCRdist pipeline was used in a later analysis to assign CDR3 sequences and most-parsimonious VDJ recombination scenarios. A later analysis defined each TCR beta chain by its CDR3 amino acid sequence plus V-gene family, and excluded reads lacking a unique V-gene family. As a way to deal with suspected cross-contamination and a sequencing artifact, a later analysis dropped hundreds of nucleotide sequences that were highly shared and had low generation probability. In a later analysis, a clonal expansion index was calculated for each public chain from normalized within-repertoire ranks of inferred template counts. In a later analysis, generation probabilities were computed with a VDJ recombination model fitted to out-of-frame rearrangements, and the resulting probabilities were checked against IGoR. Hypergeometric tests were used in a later analysis to score TCR-TCR, TCR-HLA and TCR-CMV co-occurrence, with a repertoire-size bias correction applied to the TCR pairs. A later analysis estimated false discovery rates by permuting HLA or CMV assignments 20 times. In a later analysis, co-occurring TCRs were grouped using DBSCAN, and TCRdist sequence similarity was added for clustering within HLA-allele-positive subsets. Repertoires with fewer than 30,000 or more than 120,000 public chains were left out of co-occurrence clustering, as were a handful of repertoires with anomalous nucleotide sharing. This immuneACCESS table, as held by TCRdb, lists in-frame sequences with V and J called but not all clones. Of the missing ones, under half trace to an unresolved V gene in checked studies; the others have no known cause. V and J calls and clone size come straight from that table; D and trimming were deduced from the DNA. The table for this sample lists around 150,000 clones; around 60% of them were counted only once. Together, the top ten hold about 7.1% of the sample.

Regarding this clone: Its antigen is currently not known. No base qualities exist here, and no much larger clone lies one base off it.

In total, approximately 700 healthy bone marrow donors made up the cohort. All cohort members were sampled while nominally healthy, although unrecorded immune exposures were likely present. The donor tested CMV seropositive, placing the donor among the roughly 270 seropositive members of the cohort. Every donor gave a peripheral blood sample, and the peripheral blood mononuclear cells from that sample were used for TCR beta sequencing. Genomic DNA was extracted from the blood cell samples with the Qiagen DNeasy Blood Extraction Kit. At the junction V is shortened by 4 bases and J by 3 bases, with 13 bases in between. The CDR3 contains 14 residues, cysteine and phenylalanine counted. Only the CDR3 DNA stays, 42 bases, in frame from base 1. The germline V gene (reference sequence) yields GTSNPN for CDR1 and SVGIG for CDR2.

The receptor chain draws on TRBV30 and TRBJ2-1; confidence is insufficient to name the D gene. The specimen sequenced was PBMCs. This receptor was identified in a woman aged 55-69 years in good health and CMV-seropositive. The nucleotides are TGTGCCTGGAATCGCCCCCGACACTACAATGAGCAGTTCTTC. Translated, it reads CAWNRPRHYNEQFF.